This record concerns one T cell receptor beta chain sequence. Method: immunoSEQ multiplex PCR; TCRdb's copy keeps in-frame clones and lacks some. The profile shows over 150,000 clones, approximately 94% of them singletons. The data belong to a study of control samples from healthy donors and cancer patients. J was trimmed by 2 bases and V by 8 bases; bases with no gene match: 5. CDR3 size: 13 residues. Germline V gene sequence: CDR1 WSHSY, CDR2 SAAADI. J is TRBJ1-1 and V is TRBV10-2; TRBD1 matches 7 bases. Sequenced sample: blood. This TCR came from a middle-aged man in good health. CDR3 sequence: CASGGQPNTEAFF. CDR3 coding DNA: TGCGCCAGCGGGGGACAGCCTAACACTGAAGCTTTCTTT.